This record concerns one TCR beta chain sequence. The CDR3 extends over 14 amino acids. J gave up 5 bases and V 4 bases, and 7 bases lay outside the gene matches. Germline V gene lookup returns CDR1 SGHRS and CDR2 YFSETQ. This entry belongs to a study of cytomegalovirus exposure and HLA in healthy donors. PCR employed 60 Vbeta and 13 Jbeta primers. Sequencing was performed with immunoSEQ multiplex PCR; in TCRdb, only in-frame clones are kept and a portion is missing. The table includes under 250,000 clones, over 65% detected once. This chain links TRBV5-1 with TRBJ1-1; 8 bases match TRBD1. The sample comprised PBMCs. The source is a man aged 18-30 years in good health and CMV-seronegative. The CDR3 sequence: CASSDRDRKTEAFF. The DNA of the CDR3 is TGCGCCAGCAGCGACCGGGACAGGAAGACTGAAGCTTTCTTT.